Presented here are 5 T cell receptor beta chains from one specimen sequenced in a study of T cells in Graves' hyperthyroidism and ophthalmopathy. The TCR beta CDR3 regions underwent amplification using RNA transcripts as the source. When the TCR CDR3 underwent first-round RT-PCR, the HTBI primer set was used. MiXCR was run by TCRdb on the multiplex PCR reads, yielding one entry per CDR3 protein. The sample records hundreds of thousands of distinct CDR3 sequences, roughly 40% being singletons. Input material: blood. These receptors all come from a man between 18 and 35 years old with Graves' hyperthyroidism.

This clonotype was seen repeatedly, ten times or more. The J gene is TRBJ2-7, the V gene TRBV7-9; no reliable D call. The germline V gene has CDR1 SEHNR and CDR2 FQNEAQ (reference sequence). The V gene lost 3 bases and the J gene lost 4 bases, with 7 bases spanning the gap. The CDR3 spans 12 residues. The CDR3 nucleotides are TGTGCCAGCAGCTTCGGCGAATACGAGCAGTACTTC. This codes for CASSFGEYEQYF. Drawing the rest from reference TRBV7-9 and TRBJ2-7, the complete variable domain is DTGVSQNPRHKITKRGQNVTFRCDPISEHNRLYWYRQTLGQGPEFLTYFQNEAQLEKSRLLSDRFSAERPKGSFSTLEIQRTEQGDSAMYLCASSFGEYEQYFGPGTRLTVT.

This clonotype was detected only a few times. The rearrangement uses TRBV12-3 or TRBV12-4 and TRBJ2-7; 7 positions agree with TRBD2. Germline trimming cut 5 bases from V and 0 bases from J; bases unmatched to any gene: 4. This CDR3 spans 14 amino acids. CDR3 residues: CASSRSGISYEQYF. DNA for the CDR3: TGTGCCAGCAGTCGCAGCGGGATCTCCTACGAGCAGTACTTC.

The V and J genes are TRBV4-3 and TRBJ2-5; 7 positions match TRBD1. Losses at the gene ends were 0 bases for V and 5 bases for J; bases not matched to a gene: 6. Germline CDR1 LGHNA, CDR2 YSLEER. This CDR3 region has 15 residues. The CDR3 protein is CASSQDQGERETQYF. The CDR3 nucleotides read TGCGCCAGCAGCCAAGATCAGGGGGAGCGGGAGACCCAGTACTTC.

This clonotype was detected only a few times. The rearrangement joins TRBV20-1 to TRBJ1-1, with D unresolved. Germline V gene lookup returns CDR1 DFQATT and CDR2 SNEGSKA (reference sequence). Trimming took 3 bases from V and 5 from J, leaving 10 bases between them. The CDR3 consists of 12 residues. CDR3 DNA sequence: TGCAGTGCTAGTAGGAGGGAGACTGAAGCTTTCTTT. This sequence encodes CSASRRETEAFF.

This clonotype came up many times. The chain employs TRBV7-9 and TRBJ2-7, with D perhaps TRBD1 or TRBD2 (5 bases each). The ends were cut back, 4 bases at V and 2 bases at J, with 15 bases in the middle. The V gene's germline CDR1 is SEHNR and CDR2 FQNEAQ (reference sequence). There are 15 residues in the CDR3. CDR3 bases: TGTGCCAGCAGCTCCCGGGACGAAGAGCCCTACGAGCAGTACTTC. The encoded protein is CASSSRDEEPYEQYF. The variable domain in full, completed from reference TRBV7-9 and TRBJ2-7, reads DTGVSQNPRHKITKRGQNVTFRCDPISEHNRLYWYRQTLGQGPEFLTYFQNEAQLEKSRLLSDRFSAERPKGSFSTLEIQRTEQGDSAMYLCASSSRDEEPYEQYFGPGTRLTVT.